This T cell receptor (beta chain) was retrieved from a study of cytomegalovirus exposure and HLA in healthy donors. In the study overall: Unique TCRs numbering approximately 81 million, obtained from HLA-typed donors, made up an early data release. Study-level findings and limits: Follow-up analysis seemed to connect common viral pathogens with several of the most significant clusters identified. Cytomegalovirus status was reportedly diagnosed by the classifier with high sensitivity and specificity. Analysis was carried out at a later point, and it linked a missense DCLRE1C variant to TCR beta V- and J-gene trimming.

As regards this clone: The antigen is undetermined.

V dropped 4 bases and J dropped 3 bases, with 13 bases sitting between them. This CDR3 contains 15 residues. CDR1 is LNHDA, CDR2 SQIVND, per germline (reference sequence). PCR used 60 Vbeta primers and 13 Jbeta primers. Here immunoSEQ multiplex PCR was the method, and the copy in TCRdb shows in-frame clones only, minus some. The repertoire shows roughly 100,000 clones; the top ten hold about 3%. The TCR comes from a man aged 40-49 years in good health and CMV-seronegative. The chain recombines TRBV19 with TRBJ1-5, with D possibly matching TRBD1 (6 bases). Sequencing used PBMCs. The CDR3 is CASSTAAGVNQPQHF. Here the CDR3 DNA reads TGTGCCAGTAGTACCGCGGCAGGGGTCAATCAGCCCCAGCATTTT.